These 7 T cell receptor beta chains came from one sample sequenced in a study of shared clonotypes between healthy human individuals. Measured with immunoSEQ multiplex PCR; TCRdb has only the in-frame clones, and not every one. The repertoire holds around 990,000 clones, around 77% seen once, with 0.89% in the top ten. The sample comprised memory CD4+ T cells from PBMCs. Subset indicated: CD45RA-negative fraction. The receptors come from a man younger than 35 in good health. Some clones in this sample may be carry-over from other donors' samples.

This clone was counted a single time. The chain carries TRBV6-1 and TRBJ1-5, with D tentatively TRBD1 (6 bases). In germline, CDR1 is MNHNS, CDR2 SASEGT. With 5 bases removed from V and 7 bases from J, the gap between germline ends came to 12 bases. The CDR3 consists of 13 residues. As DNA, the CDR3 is TGTGCCAGCAGTTTTGACAGGTGGCAGCCCCAGCATTTT. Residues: CASSFDRWQPQHF.

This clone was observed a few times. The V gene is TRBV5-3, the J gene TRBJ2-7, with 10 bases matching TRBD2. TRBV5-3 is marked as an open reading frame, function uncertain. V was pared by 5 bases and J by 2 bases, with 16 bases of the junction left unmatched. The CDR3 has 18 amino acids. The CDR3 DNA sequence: TGTGCCAGAAGTTACCTAACCCTTGAGCGGGAGGGCCCCTACGAGCAGTACTTC. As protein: CARSYLTLEREGPYEQYF.

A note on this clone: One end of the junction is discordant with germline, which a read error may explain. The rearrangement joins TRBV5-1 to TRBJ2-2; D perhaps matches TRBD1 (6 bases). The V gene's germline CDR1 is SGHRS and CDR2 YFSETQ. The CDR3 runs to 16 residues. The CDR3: CASSLARGDGTGELVF. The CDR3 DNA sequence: TGCGCCAGCAGCTTGGCCAGGGGAGATGGCACCGGGGAGCTGGTTTTT.

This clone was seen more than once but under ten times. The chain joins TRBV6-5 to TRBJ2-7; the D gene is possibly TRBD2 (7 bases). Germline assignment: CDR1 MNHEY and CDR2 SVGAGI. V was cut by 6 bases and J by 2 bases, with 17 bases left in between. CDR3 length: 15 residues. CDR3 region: CASRSGGPSPYEQYF. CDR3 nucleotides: TGTGCCAGCAGATCCGGGGGGCCCTCCCCCTACGAGCAGTACTTC.

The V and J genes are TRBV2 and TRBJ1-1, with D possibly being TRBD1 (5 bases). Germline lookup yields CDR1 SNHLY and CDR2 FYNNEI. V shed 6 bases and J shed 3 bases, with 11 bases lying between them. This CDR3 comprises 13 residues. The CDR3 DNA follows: TGTGCCAGCAGCCGGGACCGGTACACTGAAGCTTTCTTT. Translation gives CASSRDRYTEAFF.

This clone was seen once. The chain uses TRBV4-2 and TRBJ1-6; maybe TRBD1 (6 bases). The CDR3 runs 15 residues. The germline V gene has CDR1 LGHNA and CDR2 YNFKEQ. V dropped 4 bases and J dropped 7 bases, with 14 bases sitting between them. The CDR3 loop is CASSPRGETNSPLHF. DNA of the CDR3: TGTGCCAGCAGCCCAAGGGGGGAAACGAATTCACCCCTCCACTTT.

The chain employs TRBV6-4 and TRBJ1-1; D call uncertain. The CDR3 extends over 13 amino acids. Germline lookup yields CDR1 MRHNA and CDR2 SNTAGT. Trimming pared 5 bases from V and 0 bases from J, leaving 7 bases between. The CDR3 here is CASSSYLNTEAFF. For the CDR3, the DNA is TGTGCCAGCAGTTCCTACCTGAACACTGAAGCTTTCTTT.